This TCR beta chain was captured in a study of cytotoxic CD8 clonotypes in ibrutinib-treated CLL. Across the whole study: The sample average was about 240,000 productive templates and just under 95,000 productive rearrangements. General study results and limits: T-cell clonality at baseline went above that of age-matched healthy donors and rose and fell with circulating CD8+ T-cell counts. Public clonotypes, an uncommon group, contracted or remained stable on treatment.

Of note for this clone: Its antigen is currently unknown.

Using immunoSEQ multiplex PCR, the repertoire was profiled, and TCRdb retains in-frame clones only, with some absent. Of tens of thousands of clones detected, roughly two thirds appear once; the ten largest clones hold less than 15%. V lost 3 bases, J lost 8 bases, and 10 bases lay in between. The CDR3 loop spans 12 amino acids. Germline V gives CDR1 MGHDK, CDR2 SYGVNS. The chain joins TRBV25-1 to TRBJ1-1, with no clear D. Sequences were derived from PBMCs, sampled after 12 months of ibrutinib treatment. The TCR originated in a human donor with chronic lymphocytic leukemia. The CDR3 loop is CASSDTLKEAFF. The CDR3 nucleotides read TGTGCCAGCAGTGATACACTAAAAGAAGCTTTCTTT.